This entry lists 17 T cell receptor beta chains sequenced from one sample in a study of blood T cell repertoires in COVID-19. Only in-frame clones appear in the TCRdb table, and some are missing; sequencing was by immunoSEQ multiplex PCR. Here the sample spans around 270,000 clones, about 88% being singletons. The sequencing input was peripheral blood. These receptors were collected from a young man with active or convalescent COVID-19.

This clone was seen just once. The chain is built from TRBV4-2 and TRBJ2-2; perhaps TRBD2 as D (6 bases). The CDR3 is made up of 17 amino acids. Deletions cut 1 base from V and 4 bases from J, with 16 bases between. Germline V gene data show CDR1 as LGHNA and CDR2 as YNFKEQ. In DNA, the CDR3 is TGTGCCAGCAGCCAAGCCCCGGGAGCAGGAGGCACCGGGGAGCTGTTTTTT. It specifies CASSQAPGAGGTGELFF.

The chain combines TRBV9 with TRBJ2-2; TRBD1 agrees at 10 bases. With V trimmed by 8 bases and J by 4 bases, 11 bases remained unmatched. CDR1 is SGDLS and CDR2 is YYNGEE in the germline V gene. This CDR3 comprises 16 residues. The CDR3: CASSSTGTGVTGELFF. In DNA, the CDR3 is TGTGCCAGTAGCTCTACCGGGACAGGGGTCACCGGGGAGCTGTTTTTT.

The gene calls are TRBV27 and TRBJ2-5; no firm D call. CDR1 is MNHEY and CDR2 is SMNVEV in the germline V gene (reference sequence). This CDR3 has 13 residues. Trimming took off 0 bases at V and 9 bases at J, with 11 bases between the two ends. The CDR3 nucleotides read TGTGCCAGCAGTTTATCGTTCCTCCCGGCCCAGTACTTC. Amino acid sequence: CASSLSFLPAQYF.

The rearrangement joins TRBV6-5 to TRBJ2-2; D remains unclear. CDR3 length: 12 amino acids. Germline values: CDR1 MNHEY, CDR2 SVGAGI. V lost 5 bases, J lost 6 bases, and 7 bases lay in between. Here the CDR3 reads CASSPTAGELFF. The CDR3 DNA sequence: TGTGCCAGCAGTCCTACCGCCGGGGAGCTGTTTTTT.

This chain connects TRBV10-3 to TRBJ2-2; the match to TRBD2 covers 7 bases. The trim removed 4 bases at V and 6 bases at J, leaving 11 bases unmatched. This CDR3 region has 16 residues. The germline CDR1 and CDR2 sequences are ENHRY and SYGVKD. CDR3 sequence reads: CAISALGNREAGELFF. The CDR3 coding sequence is TGTGCCATCAGTGCACTTGGGAATCGGGAGGCCGGGGAGCTGTTTTTT.

This clone appeared a few times. This chain uses TRBV4-3 with TRBJ1-5; D is undetermined. Germline-derived CDR1 and CDR2 are LGHNA and YSLEER. The V gene lost 2 bases and the J gene lost 4 bases, with 6 bases spanning the gap. The CDR3 sequence is 13 residues long. CDR3 sequence reads: CASSQTSNQPQHF. DNA for the CDR3: TGCGCCAGCAGCCAAACTTCAAATCAGCCCCAGCATTTT.

The rearrangement links TRBV27 to TRBJ1-2; 8 bases fit TRBD1. CDR3 length equals 15 residues. With 3 bases clipped from V and 4 bases from J, the junction kept 7 bases outside the gene matches. Germline V gives CDR1 MNHEY, CDR2 SMNVEV (reference sequence). The CDR3 coding sequence is TGTGCCAGCAGTTTGGCGGGACAGGATCCCTATGGCTACACCTTC. The encoded protein is CASSLAGQDPYGYTF.

V is TRBV19 and J is TRBJ2-1, with 12 bases aligning to TRBD2. CDR1 LNHDA and CDR2 SQIVND come from the germline V gene (reference sequence). The CDR3 loop spans 14 amino acids. The trim removed 10 bases at V and 3 bases at J, leaving 4 bases unmatched. The CDR3 bases are TGTGCCACCACACTAGCGGGGGGCTACAATGAGCAGTTCTTC. Translation: CATTLAGGYNEQFF.

The J gene is TRBJ2-1, the V gene TRBV3-1 (or the pseudogene TRBV3-2); maybe TRBD2 (6 bases). V was trimmed by 6 bases and J by 5 bases, leaving 20 bases between them. This CDR3 contains 16 residues. Per the germline V gene, CDR1 is LGHDT and CDR2 is YNNKEL (reference sequence). In DNA, the CDR3 is TGTGCCAGCAGGAAAGGCGCCGGCGGGGAAGACAATGAGCAGTTCTTC. Amino acid sequence: CASRKGAGGEDNEQFF.

The gene calls are TRBV5-4 and TRBJ2-3; 9 bases are a match to TRBD2. The CDR3 loop spans 16 amino acids. Germline CDR1 SGHNT, CDR2 YYREEE (reference sequence). V lost 4 bases to trimming and J lost 4 bases; unmatched junction nucleotides: 10. Written as DNA, the CDR3 is TGTGCCAGCAGCGGGGGCGGGGGGGCCTTGTCAGATACGCAGTATTTT. It translates to CASSGGGGALSDTQYF.

The chain couples TRBV6-5 to TRBJ2-1; D possibly corresponds to TRBD2 (5 bases). The CDR3 contains 15 residues. Germline CDR1 reads MNHEY; CDR2 reads SVGAGI. V was trimmed by 0 bases and J by 7 bases, leaving 13 bases between them. The CDR3 here is CASSYSTTGNNEQFF. The CDR3 region has the DNA TGTGCCAGCAGTTACTCGACCACGGGAAATAATGAGCAGTTCTTC.

The chain carries TRBV5-8 and TRBJ2-1; D is unresolved. This CDR3 region has 15 residues. Trimming removed 5 bases from V and 6 bases from J, with 18 bases in between. The germline V gene has CDR1 SGHTS and CDR2 YDEGEE. CDR3 DNA sequence: TGTGCCAGCAGGGCCAGAAGCGTCCACTCCAATGAGCAGTTCTTC. This sequence encodes CASRARSVHSNEQFF.

The CDR3 DNA sequence: TGCGCCAGCAGACGTCCGGGACAGACTAATGAAAAACTGTTTTTT. Its translation is CASRRPGQTNEKLFF. The chain combines TRBV5-1 with TRBJ1-4, with 7 bases matching TRBD1. The germline CDR1 and CDR2 sequences are SGHRS and YFSETQ. The CDR3 runs to 15 residues. With 5 bases clipped from V and 2 bases from J, the junction kept 6 bases outside the gene matches.

This chain joins TRBV6-5 and TRBJ2-1, with TRBD2 as a possible D gene (7 bases). Germline lookup yields CDR1 MNHEY and CDR2 SVGAGI. The CDR3 extends over 14 amino acids. The germline V and J ends were trimmed by 8 bases and 7 bases, with 18 bases remaining between them. This CDR3 reads CASPTGGLGNEQFF. Written as DNA, the CDR3 is TGTGCCAGCCCCACCGGGGGGCTGGGTAATGAGCAGTTCTTC.

The chain joins TRBV7-2 to TRBJ1-2, with D perhaps TRBD1 (5 bases). CDR1 SGHTA and CDR2 FQGNSA come from the germline V gene. V was cut by 1 base and J by 8 bases, with 17 bases left in between. This CDR3 comprises 15 residues. CDR3 coding DNA: TGTGCCAGCAGCTTAGTGGATCAGGGTTCAGGGGGCTACACCTTC. Amino acid sequence: CASSLVDQGSGGYTF.

This rearrangement joins TRBV29-1 to TRBJ2-1, with 9 positions matching TRBD2. CDR3 size: 14 residues. The germline CDR1 and CDR2 sequences are SQVTM and ANQGSEA. J was trimmed by 5 bases and V by 6 bases; bases with no gene match: 8. CDR3 sequence reads: CSVQSGGLNNEQFF. The CDR3 nucleotides are TGCAGCGTCCAAAGCGGGGGGCTCAACAATGAGCAGTTCTTC.

This chain links TRBV11-2 with TRBJ1-4, with D possibly being TRBD1 (5 bases). Germline V CDR1 and CDR2: SGHAT, FQNNGV. Trimming stripped 6 bases from V and 8 bases from J, with 16 bases between. This CDR3 is 14 amino acids long. The CDR3 DNA is TGTGCCAGCAGGGCCAGGGCGGGAAGGGAAAAACTGTTTTTT. Translated, it gives CASRARAGREKLFF. Supplemented by reference TRBV11-2 and TRBJ1-4, the full variable domain reads EAGVAQSPRYKIIEKRQSVAFWCNPISGHATLYWYQQILGQGPKLLIQFQNNGVVDDSQLPKDRFSAERLKGVDSTLKIQPAKLEDSAVYLCASRARAGREKLFFGSGTQLSVL.